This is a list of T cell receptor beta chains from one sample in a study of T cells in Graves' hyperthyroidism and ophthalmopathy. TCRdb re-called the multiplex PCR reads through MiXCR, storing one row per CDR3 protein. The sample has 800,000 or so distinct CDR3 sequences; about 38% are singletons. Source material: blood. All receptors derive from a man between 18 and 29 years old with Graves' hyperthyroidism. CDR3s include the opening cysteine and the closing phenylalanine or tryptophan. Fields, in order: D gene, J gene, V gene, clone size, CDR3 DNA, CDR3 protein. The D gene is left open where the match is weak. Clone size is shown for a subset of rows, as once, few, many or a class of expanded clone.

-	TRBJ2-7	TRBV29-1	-	TGCAGCTTGGACGCTCGGGAGCAGTACTTC	CSLDAREQYF
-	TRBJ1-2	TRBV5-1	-	TGCGCCAGCAGAAGAGGGGGAAACTATGGCTACACCTTC	CASRRGGNYGYTF
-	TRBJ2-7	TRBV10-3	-	TGTGCCAGCACGGCTAGCGACTCCTACGAGCAGTACTTC	CASTASDSYEQYF
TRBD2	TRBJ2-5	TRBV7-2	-	TGTGCCAGCAGCTTGCGGGGGAAAATACAAGAGACCCAGTACTTC	CASSLRGKIQETQYF
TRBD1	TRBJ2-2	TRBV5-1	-	TGCGCCAGCAGACTAGACAGGGGCCCCGGCGGGGAGCTGTTTTTT	CASRLDRGPGGELFF
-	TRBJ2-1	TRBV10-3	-	TGTGCCATCGGGCCCTTTCTAGAAGAAGAGCAGTTCTTC	CAIGPFLEEEQFF
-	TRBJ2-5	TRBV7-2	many	TGTGCCAGCAGCGTTCTCCTTGGAGGGACCCAGTACTTC	CASSVLLGGTQYF
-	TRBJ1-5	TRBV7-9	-	TGTGCCAGCAGCTTGGGTAGGGGGGAACATCAGCCCCAGCATTTT	CASSLGRGEHQPQHF
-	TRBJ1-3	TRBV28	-	TGTGCCAGCAGATTAGGACAGTCCGGGAACACCATATATTTT	CASRLGQSGNTIYF
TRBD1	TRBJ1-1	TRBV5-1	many	TGCGCCAGCAGCACAGGACAGGGTAGATTCTTT	CASSTGQGRFF
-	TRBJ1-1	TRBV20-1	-	TGCAGTGCTAGCGGGGATGGGAGCACCGAAGCTTTCTTT	CSASGDGSTEAFF
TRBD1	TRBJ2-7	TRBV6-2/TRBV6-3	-	TGTGCCAGCAGTTACGGTCCGACAGGGGGTACCTACGAGCAGTACTTC	CASSYGPTGGTYEQYF
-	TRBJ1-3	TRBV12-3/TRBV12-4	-	TGTGCCAGCAGCCCCGCACCGGGGCGCAGTGGAAACACCATATATTTT	CASSPAPGRSGNTIYF
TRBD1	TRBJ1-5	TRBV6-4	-	TGTGCCAGCAGTCCCGACAGGGCCGCCAATCAGCCCCAGCATTTT	CASSPDRAANQPQHF
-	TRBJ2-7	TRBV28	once	TGTGCCAGCAGTTTATACGTGGACGAGCAGTACTTC	CASSLYVDEQYF
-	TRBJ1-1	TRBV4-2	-	TGTGCCAGCAGCCCTAGTCCGGGGGCGGACACTGAAGCTTTCTTT	CASSPSPGADTEAFF